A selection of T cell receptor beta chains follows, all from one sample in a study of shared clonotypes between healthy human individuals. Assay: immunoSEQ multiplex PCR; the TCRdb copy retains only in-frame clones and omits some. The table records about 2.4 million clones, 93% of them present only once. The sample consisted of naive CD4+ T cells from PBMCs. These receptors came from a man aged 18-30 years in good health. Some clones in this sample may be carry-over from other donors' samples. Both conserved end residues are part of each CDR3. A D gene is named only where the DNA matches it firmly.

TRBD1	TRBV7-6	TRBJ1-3	CASSLGTLIRDRLSGNTIYF	TGTGCCAGCAGCTTAGGTACCCTGATTCGGGACAGGCTTTCTGGAAACACCATATATTTT
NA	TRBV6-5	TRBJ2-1	CAASTYNEQFF	TGTGCCGCGAGCACCTACAATGAGCAGTTCTTC
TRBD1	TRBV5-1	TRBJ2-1	CASSWGTGSSYNEQFF	TGCGCCAGCAGCTGGGGGACAGGGAGCTCCTACAATGAGCAGTTCTTC
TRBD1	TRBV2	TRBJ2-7	CASNAGTGSYEQYF	TGTGCCAGCAACGCCGGGACAGGATCCTACGAGCAGTACTTC
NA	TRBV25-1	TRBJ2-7	CASSETESSYEQYF	TGTGCCAGCAGTGAGACGGAGAGCTCCTACGAGCAGTACTTC
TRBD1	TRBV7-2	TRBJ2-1	CASSWDSSYNEQFF	TGTGCCAGCAGCTGGGACAGCTCCTACAATGAGCAGTTCTTC
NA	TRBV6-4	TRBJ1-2	CASSGPDRRYTF	TGTGCCAGCAGTGGCCCCGACAGGCGCTACACCTTC
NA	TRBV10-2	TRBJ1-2	CASSEFRGLQMSSYGYTF	TGCGCCAGCAGTGAGTTCAGGGGACTCCAAATGTCTTCTTATGGCTACACCTTC
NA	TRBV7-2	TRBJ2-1	CASSLTSGWRNEQFF	TGTGCCAGCAGCTTAACCTCAGGGTGGCGGAATGAGCAGTTCTTC
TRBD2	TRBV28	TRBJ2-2	CASSFGGSKSGELFF	TGTGCCAGCAGTTTCGGCGGGAGTAAGTCCGGGGAGCTGTTTTTT
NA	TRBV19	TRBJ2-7	CASSTPGRTYEQYF	TGTGCCAGTAGTACCCCGGGGCGTACCTACGAGCAGTACTTC
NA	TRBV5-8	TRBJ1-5	CASSSLSLSNQPQHF	TGTGCCAGCAGCTCGCTGAGCCTCAGCAATCAGCCCCAGCATTTT
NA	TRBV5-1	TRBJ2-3	CASSLTPDTQYF	TGCGCCAGCAGCTTGACCCCGGATACGCAGTATTTT
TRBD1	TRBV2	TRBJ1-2	CASTLQGSNYGYTF	TGTGCCAGCACCCTACAGGGGTCTAACTATGGCTACACCTTC
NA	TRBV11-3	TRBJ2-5	CASSPSGREAQYF	TGTGCCAGCAGCCCCTCTGGGCGAGAGGCCCAGTACTTC
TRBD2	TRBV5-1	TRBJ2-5	CASSLPLGGETQYF	TGCGCCAGCAGCTTGCCCCTGGGAGGGGAGACCCAGTACTTC
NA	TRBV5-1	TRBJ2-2	CASGLDPRGTGELFF	TGCGCCAGCGGCCTAGACCCAAGGGGGACCGGGGAGCTGTTTTTT
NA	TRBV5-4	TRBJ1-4	CASTDRTALDEKLFF	TGTGCCAGCACCGATCGTACTGCGCTGGATGAAAAACTGTTTTTT
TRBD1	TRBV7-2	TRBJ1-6	CASSRQGDSPLHF	TGTGCCAGCAGCCGGCAGGGGGATTCACCCCTCCACTTT
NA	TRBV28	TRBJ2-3	CASSSADTQYF	TGTGCCAGCAGCTCAGCAGATACGCAGTATTTT
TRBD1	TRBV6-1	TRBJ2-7	CASSEYRTGIYEQYF	TGTGCCAGCAGTGAGTATCGGACAGGAATCTACGAGCAGTACTTC
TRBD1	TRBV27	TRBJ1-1	CASKTGDTEAFF	TGTGCCAGCAAAACAGGGGACACTGAAGCTTTCTTT
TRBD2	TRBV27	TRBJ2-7	CASSSAGLAREQYF	TGTGCCAGCAGTTCCGCGGGACTAGCAAGGGAGCAGTACTTC
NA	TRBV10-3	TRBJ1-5	CAISESAGVYQPQHF	TGTGCCATCAGTGAGTCCGCCGGAGTGTACCAGCCCCAGCATTTT
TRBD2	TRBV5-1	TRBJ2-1	CASAPPLAAWDEQFF	TGCGCCAGCGCCCCGCCGCTAGCGGCCTGGGATGAGCAGTTCTTC
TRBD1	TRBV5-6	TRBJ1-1	CASSLQGSPELNTEAFF	TGTGCCAGCAGCCTACAGGGGTCTCCCGAGCTGAACACTGAAGCTTTCTTT